This section outlines one TCR beta chain sequence together with its context. Its antigen is unknown. TCRdb itself ran the 5' RACE reads through MiXCR, one entry per CDR3 protein. The sample includes 150,000 or so distinct CDR3 sequences, 9.8% of them seen just once. The source of the sample is a study of CD8 T cells in ankylosing spondylitis. Overall study results and limits: Disease-linked clones were reportedly significantly enriched in matched ankylosing spondylitis synovial fluid.

V lost 1 base and J 0 bases, leaving 8 bases between the germline ends. The CDR3 has 14 residues. Germline assignment: CDR1 SQVTM and CDR2 ANQGSEA. The gene calls are TRBV29-1 and TRBJ2-3; D uncertain. This TCR was recovered from a female donor with ankylosing spondylitis or in good health (not recorded which). The sequencing input was blood, either unsorted or a sorted T cell fraction (not recorded which). For the CDR3, the DNA is TGCAGCGTTGAAGTGAGCGACAGCACAGATACGCAGTATTTT. It codes for CSVEVSDSTDTQYF.